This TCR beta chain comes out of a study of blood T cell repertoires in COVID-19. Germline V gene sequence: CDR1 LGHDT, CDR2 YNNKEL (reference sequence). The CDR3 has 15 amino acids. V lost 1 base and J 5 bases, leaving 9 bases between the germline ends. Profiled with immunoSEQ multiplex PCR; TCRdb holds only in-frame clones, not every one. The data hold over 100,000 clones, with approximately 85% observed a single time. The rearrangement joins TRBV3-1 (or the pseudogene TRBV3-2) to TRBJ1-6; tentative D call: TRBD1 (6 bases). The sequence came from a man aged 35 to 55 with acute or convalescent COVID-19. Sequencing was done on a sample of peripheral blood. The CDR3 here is CASSQGTANNSPLHF. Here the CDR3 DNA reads TGTGCCAGCAGCCAAGGGACAGCGAATAATTCACCCCTCCACTTT.